What follows describes a single T cell receptor beta chain. The antigen is undetermined. The CDR3 extends over 15 amino acids. Trimming took off 2 bases at V and 7 bases at J, with 17 bases between the two ends. CDR1 is MNHNS and CDR2 is SASEGT in the germline V gene. This record comes from a study of cytomegalovirus exposure and HLA in healthy donors. Overall study results and limits: Cytomegalovirus association was listed for around 180 TCR beta chains. In vitro assays verified that three CMV-associated chains recognized CMV antigens specifically.

The table came from immunoSEQ multiplex PCR; TCRdb's copy has only in-frame clones and leaves some out. Of around 150,000 clones in the sample, about 89% were seen once. The TCR comes from a woman between 18 and 30 years old in good health and CMV-seropositive. Material for sequencing was PBMCs. This rearrangement joins TRBV6-1 to TRBJ1-1; D unresolved. CDR3 DNA sequence: TGTGCCAGCAGTGAATCACTCTCTGGAGTTGGTGAAGCTTTCTTT. This gives the protein CASSESLSGVGEAFF.